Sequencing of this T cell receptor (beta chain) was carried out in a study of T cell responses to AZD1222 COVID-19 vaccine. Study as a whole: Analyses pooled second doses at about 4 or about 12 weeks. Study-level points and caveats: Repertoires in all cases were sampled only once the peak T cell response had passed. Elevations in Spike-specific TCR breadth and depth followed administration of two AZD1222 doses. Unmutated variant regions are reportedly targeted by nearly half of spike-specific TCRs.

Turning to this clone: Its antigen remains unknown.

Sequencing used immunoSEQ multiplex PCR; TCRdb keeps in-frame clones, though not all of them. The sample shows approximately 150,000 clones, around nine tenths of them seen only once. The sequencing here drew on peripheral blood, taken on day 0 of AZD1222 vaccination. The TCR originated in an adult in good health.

The DNA of the CDR3 is TGTGCCAGCAGCGGGACGGACTACTATGGCTACACCTTC. As protein: CASSGTDYYGYTF. V and J are TRBV5-4 and TRBJ1-2; tentatively, D is TRBD1 (5 bases). The CDR3 length is 13 residues. V lost 4 bases and J 3 bases, leaving 10 bases between the germline ends. Germline-derived CDR1 and CDR2 are SGHNT and YYREEE (reference sequence).